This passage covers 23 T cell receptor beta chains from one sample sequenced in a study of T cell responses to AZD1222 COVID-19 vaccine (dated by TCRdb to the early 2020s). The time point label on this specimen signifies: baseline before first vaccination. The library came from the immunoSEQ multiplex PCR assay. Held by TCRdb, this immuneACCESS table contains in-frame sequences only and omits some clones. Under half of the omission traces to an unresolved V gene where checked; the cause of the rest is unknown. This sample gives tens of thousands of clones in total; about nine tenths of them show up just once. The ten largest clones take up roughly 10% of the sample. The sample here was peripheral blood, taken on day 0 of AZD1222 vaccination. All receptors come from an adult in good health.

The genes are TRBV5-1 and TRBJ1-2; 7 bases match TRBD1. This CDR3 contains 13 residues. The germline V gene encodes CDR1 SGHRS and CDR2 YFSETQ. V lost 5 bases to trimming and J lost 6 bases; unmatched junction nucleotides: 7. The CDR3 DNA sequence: TGCGCCAGCAGGGCTGGACAGGAAAATGGCTACACCTTC. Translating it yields CASRAGQENGYTF.

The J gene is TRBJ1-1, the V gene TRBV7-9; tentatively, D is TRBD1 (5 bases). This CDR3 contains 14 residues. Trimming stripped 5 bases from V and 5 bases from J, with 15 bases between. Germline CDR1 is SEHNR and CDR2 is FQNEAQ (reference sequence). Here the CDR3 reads CASSDFSGLTEAFF. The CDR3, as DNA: TGTGCCAGCAGCGATTTCTCAGGGTTGACTGAAGCTTTCTTT.

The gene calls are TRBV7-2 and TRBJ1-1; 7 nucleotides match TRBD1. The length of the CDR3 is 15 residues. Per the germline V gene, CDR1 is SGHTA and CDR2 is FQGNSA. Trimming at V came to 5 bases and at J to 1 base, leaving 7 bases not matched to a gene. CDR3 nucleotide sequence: TGTGCCAGCAGCACAAGCGGACAGGCGAACACTGAAGCTTTCTTT. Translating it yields CASSTSGQANTEAFF. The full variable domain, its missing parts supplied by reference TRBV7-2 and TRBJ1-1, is GAGVSQSPSNKVTEKGKDVELRCDPISGHTALYWYRQSLGQGLEFLIYFQGNSAPDKSGLPSDRFSAERTGGSVSTLTIQRTQQEDSAVYLCASSTSGQANTEAFFGQGTRLTVV.

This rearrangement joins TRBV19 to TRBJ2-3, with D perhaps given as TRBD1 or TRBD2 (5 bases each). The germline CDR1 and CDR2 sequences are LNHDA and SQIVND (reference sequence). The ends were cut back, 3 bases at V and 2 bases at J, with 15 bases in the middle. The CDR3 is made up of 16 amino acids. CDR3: CASSISVPGPTDTQYF. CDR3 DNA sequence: TGTGCCAGTAGTATCTCCGTTCCGGGACCCACAGATACGCAGTATTTT.

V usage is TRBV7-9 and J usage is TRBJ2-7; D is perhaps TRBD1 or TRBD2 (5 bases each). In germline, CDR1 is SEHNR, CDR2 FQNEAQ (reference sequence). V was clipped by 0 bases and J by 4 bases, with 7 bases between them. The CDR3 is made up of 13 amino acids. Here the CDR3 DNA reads TGTGCCAGCAGCTTAGCCGGGACGTACGAGCAGTACTTC. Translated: CASSLAGTYEQYF.

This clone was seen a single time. CDR3 nucleotides: TGTGCCAGCAGCCGTATGGGGGGCATGGCACATGGCTACACCTTC. It is translated as CASSRMGGMAHGYTF. The chain employs TRBV5-6 and TRBJ1-2; possible D gene TRBD1, 6 bases. Germline V CDR1 and CDR2: SGHDT, YYEEEE. CDR3 length: 15 residues. V was shortened by 4 bases and J by 6 bases, with 19 bases between the two germline ends.

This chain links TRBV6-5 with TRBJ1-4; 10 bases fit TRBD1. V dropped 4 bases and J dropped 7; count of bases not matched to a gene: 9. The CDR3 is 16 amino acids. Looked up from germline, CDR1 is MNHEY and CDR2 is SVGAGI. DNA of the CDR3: TGTGCCAGCAGTTTGTACACCGGGACAGGGGTTGAAAAACTGTTTTTT. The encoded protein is CASSLYTGTGVEKLFF.

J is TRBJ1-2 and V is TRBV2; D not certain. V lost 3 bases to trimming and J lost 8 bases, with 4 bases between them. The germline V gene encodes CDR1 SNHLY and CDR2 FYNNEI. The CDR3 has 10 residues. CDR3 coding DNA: TGTGCCAGCAGTGAGCACGGCTACACCTTC. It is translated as CASSEHGYTF.

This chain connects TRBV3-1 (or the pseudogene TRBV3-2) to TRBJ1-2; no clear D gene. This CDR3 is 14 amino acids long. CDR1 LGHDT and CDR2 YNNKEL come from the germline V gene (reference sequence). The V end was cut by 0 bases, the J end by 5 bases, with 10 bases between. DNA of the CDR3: TGTGCCAGCAGCCAAGACTGGACGGCATATGGCTACACCTTC. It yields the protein CASSQDWTAYGYTF.

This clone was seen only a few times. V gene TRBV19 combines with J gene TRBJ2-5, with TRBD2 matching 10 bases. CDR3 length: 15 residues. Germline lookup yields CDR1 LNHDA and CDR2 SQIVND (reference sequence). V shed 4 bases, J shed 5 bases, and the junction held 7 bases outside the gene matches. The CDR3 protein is CASSSLAGGDETQYF. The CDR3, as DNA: TGTGCCAGTAGTAGCTTAGCGGGAGGTGATGAGACCCAGTACTTC. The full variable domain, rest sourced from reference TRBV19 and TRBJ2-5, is DGGITQSPKYLFRKEGQNVTLSCEQNLNHDAMYWYRQDPGQGLRLIYYSQIVNDFQKGDIAEGYSVSREKKESFPLTVTSAQKNPTAFYLCASSSLAGGDETQYFGPGTRLLVL.

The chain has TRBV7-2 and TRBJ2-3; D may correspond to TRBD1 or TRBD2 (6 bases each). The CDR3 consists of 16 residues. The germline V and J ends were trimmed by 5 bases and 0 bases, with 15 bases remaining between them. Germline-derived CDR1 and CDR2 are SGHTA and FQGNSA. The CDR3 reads CASSHRGRYSTDTQYF. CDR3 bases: TGTGCCAGCAGCCACCGGGGGCGGTATAGCACAGATACGCAGTATTTT.

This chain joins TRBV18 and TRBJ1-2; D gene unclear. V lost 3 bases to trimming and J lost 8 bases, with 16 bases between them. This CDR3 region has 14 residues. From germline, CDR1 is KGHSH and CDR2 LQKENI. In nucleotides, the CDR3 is TGTGCCAGCTCACCTCAGAGACCCTCGGGGGGCTACACCTTC. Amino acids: CASSPQRPSGGYTF.

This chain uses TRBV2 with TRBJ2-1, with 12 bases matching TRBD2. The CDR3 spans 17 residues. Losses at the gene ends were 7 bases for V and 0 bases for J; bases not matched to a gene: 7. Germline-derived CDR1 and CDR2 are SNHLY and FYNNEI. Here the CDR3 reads CASTWTSGASSYNEQFF. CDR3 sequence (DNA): TGTGCCAGCACCTGGACTAGCGGGGCTAGCTCCTACAATGAGCAGTTCTTC.

The CDR3 reads CASQESYEQYF. Written as DNA, the CDR3 is TGTGCCAGCCAGGAGTCCTACGAGCAGTACTTC. The chain recombines TRBV6-5 with TRBJ2-7; D not certain. CDR3 size: 11 residues. Trimming stripped 8 bases from V and 1 base from J, with 6 bases between. The germline V gene has CDR1 MNHEY and CDR2 SVGAGI.

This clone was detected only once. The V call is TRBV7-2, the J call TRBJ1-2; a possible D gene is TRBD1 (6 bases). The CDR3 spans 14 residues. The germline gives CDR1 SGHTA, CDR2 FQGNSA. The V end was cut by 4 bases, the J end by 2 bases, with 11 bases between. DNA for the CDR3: TGTGCCAGCAGCTCAGATCAGGGGAACTATGGCTACACCTTC. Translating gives CASSSDQGNYGYTF.

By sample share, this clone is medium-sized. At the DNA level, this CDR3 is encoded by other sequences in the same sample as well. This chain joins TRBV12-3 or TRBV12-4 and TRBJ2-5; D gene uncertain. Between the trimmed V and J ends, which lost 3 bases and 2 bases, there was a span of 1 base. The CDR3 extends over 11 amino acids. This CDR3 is CASSFQETQYF. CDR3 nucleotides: TGTGCCAGCAGTTTTCAAGAGACCCAGTACTTC.

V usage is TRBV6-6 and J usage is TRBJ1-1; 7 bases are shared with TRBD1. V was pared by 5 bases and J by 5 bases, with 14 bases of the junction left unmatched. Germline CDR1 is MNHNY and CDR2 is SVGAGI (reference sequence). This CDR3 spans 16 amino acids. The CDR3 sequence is CASSRQKGAPSTEAFF. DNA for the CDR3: TGTGCCAGCAGTCGACAGAAGGGGGCGCCTTCTACTGAAGCTTTCTTT.

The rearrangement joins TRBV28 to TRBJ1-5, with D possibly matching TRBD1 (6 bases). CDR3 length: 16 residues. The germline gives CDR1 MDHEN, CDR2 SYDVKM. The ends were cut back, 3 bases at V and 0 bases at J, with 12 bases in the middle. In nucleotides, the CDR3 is TGTGCCAGCAGTTTCCAAGGACAGTATAGCAATCAGCCCCAGCATTTT. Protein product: CASSFQGQYSNQPQHF.

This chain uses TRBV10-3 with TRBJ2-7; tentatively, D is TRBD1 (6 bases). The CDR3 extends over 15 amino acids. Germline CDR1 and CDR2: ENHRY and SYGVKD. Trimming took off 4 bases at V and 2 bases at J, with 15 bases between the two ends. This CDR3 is CAISGGQRGAYEQYF. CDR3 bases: TGTGCCATCAGTGGAGGACAGAGAGGAGCCTACGAGCAGTACTTC.

The CDR3 coding sequence is TGCGCCAGCAGCTTGATCGGGACTAGCGGGGGGTACCCCGATACGCAGTATTTT. Amino acids: CASSLIGTSGGYPDTQYF. This chain connects TRBV5-1 to TRBJ2-3, with TRBD2 identical over 15 bases. This CDR3 comprises 18 residues. The germline gives CDR1 SGHRS, CDR2 YFSETQ. The V and J ends lost 1 base and 6 bases, in that order; junction bases with no gene match: 9. Supplemented by reference TRBV5-1 and TRBJ2-3, the full variable domain reads KAGVTQTPRYLIKTRGQQVTLSCSPISGHRSVSWYQQTPGQGLQFLFEYFSETQRNKGNFPGRFSGRQFSNSRSEMNVSTLELGDSALYLCASSLIGTSGGYPDTQYFGPGTRLTVL.

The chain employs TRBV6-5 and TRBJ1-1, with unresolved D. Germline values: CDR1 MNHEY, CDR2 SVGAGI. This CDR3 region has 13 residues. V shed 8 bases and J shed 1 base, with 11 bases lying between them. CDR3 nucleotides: TGTGCCAGCGGTTGGACGCAGAACACTGAAGCTTTCTTT. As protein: CASGWTQNTEAFF.

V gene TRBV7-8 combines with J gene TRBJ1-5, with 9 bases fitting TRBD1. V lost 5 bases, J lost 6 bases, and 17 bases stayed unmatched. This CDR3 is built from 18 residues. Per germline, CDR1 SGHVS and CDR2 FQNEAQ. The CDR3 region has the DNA TGTGCCAGCAGCGTGCTGGGACAGGGAATGCGGGGTGGTCAGCCCCAGCATTTT. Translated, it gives CASSVLGQGMRGGQPQHF.

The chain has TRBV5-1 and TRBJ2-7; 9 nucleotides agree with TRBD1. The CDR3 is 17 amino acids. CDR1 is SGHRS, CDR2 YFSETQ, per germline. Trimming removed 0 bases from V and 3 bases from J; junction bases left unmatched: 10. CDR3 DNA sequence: TGCGCCAGCAGCTTGGGCACAGGGGGCGTCTATGACTACGAGCAGTACTTC. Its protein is CASSLGTGGVYDYEQYF.